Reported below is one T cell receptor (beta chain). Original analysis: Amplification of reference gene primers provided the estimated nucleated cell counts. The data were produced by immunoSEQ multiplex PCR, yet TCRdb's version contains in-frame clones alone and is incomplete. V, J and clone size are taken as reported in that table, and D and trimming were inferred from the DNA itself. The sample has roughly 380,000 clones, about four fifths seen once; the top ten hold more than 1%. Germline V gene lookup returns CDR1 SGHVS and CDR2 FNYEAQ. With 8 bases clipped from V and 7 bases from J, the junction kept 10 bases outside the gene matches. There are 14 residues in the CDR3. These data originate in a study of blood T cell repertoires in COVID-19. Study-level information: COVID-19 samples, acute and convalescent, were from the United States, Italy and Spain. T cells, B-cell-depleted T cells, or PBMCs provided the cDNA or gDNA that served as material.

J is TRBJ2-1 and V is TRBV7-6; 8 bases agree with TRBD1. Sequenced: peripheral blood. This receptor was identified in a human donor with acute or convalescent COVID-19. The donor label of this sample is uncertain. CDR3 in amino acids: CASVFGQGANEQFF. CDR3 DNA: TGTGCCAGCGTTTTTGGGCAGGGGGCAAATGAGCAGTTCTTC.